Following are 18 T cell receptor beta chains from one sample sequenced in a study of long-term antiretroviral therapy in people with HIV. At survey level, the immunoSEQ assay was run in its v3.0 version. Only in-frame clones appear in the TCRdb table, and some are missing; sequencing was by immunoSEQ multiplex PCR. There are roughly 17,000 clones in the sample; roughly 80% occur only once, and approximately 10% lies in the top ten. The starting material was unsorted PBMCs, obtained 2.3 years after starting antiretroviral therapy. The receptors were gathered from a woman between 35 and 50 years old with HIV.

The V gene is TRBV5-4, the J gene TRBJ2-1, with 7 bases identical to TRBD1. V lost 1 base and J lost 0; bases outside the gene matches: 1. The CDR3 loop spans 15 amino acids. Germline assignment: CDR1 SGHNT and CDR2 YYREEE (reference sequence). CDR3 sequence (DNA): TGTGCCAGCAGCTTGCGGACAGGCTCCTACAATGAGCAGTTCTTC. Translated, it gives CASSLRTGSYNEQFF. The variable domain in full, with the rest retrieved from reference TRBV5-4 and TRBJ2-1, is ETGVTQSPTHLIKTRGQQVTLRCSSQSGHNTVSWYQQALGQGPQFIFQYYREEENGRGNFPPRFSGLQFPNYSSELNVNALELDDSALYLCASSLRTGSYNEQFFGPGTRLTVL.

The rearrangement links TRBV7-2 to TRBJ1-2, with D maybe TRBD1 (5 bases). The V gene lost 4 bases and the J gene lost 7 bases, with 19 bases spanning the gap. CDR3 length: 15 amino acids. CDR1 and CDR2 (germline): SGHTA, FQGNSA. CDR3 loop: CASSSNVGGALGYTF. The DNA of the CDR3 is TGTGCCAGCAGCTCTAACGTCGGGGGTGCTCTTGGCTACACCTTC. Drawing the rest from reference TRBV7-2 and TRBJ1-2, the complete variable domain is GAGVSQSPSNKVTEKGKDVELRCDPISGHTALYWYRQSLGQGLEFLIYFQGNSAPDKSGLPSDRFSAERTGGSVSTLTIQRTQQEDSAVYLCASSSNVGGALGYTFGSGTRLTVV.

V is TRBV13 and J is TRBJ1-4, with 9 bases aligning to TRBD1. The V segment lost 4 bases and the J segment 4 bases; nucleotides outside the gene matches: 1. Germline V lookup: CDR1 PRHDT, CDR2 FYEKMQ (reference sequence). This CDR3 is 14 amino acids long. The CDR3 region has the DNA TGTGCCAGCAGCTCGGGACAGGGTAATGAAAAACTGTTTTTT. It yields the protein CASSSGQGNEKLFF. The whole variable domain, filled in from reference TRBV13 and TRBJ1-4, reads AAGVIQSPRHLIKEKRETATLKCYPIPRHDTVYWYQQGPGQDPQFLISFYEKMQSDKGSIPDRFSAQQFSDYHSELNMSSLELGDSALYFCASSSGQGNEKLFFGSGTQLSVL.

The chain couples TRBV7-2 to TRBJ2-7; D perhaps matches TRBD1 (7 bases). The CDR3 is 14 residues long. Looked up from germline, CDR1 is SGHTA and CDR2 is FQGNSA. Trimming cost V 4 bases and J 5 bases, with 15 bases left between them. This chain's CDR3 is CASSSRGTVHEQYF. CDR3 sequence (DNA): TGTGCCAGCAGCTCCCGGGGGACAGTCCACGAGCAGTACTTC.

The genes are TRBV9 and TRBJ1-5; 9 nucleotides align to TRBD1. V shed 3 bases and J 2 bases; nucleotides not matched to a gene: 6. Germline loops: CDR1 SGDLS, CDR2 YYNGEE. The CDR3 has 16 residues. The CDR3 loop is CASSDGQGLGNQPQHF. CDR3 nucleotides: TGTGCCAGCAGCGACGGACAGGGGTTGGGCAATCAGCCCCAGCATTTT. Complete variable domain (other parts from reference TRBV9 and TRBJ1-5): DSGVTQTPKHLITATGQRVTLRCSPRSGDLSVYWYQQSLDQGLQFLIQYYNGEERAKGNILERFSAQQFPDLHSELNLSSLELGDSALYFCASSDGQGLGNQPQHFGDGTRLSIL.

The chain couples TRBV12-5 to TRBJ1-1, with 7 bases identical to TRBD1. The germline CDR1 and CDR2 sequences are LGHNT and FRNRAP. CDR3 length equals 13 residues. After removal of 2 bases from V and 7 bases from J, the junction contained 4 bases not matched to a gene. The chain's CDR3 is CASGLQPGGEAFF. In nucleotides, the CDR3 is TGTGCTAGTGGTTTGCAGCCAGGGGGTGAAGCTTTCTTT. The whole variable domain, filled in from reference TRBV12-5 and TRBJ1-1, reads DARVTQTPRHKVTEMGQEVTMRCQPILGHNTVFWYRQTMMQGLELLAYFRNRAPLDDSGMPKDRFSAEMPDATLATLKIQPSEPRDSAVYFCASGLQPGGEAFFGQGTRLTVV.

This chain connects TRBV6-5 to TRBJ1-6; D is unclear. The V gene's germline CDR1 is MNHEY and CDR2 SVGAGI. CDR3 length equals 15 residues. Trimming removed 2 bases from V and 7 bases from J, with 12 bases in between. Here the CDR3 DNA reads TGTGCCAGCAGTTACGGCGGACTGATCAATTCACCCCTCCACTTT. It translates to CASSYGGLINSPLHF.

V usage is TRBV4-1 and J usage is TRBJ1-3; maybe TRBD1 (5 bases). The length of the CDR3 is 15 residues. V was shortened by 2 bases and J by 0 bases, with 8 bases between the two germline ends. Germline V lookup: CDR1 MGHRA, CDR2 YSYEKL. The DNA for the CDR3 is TGCGCCAGCAGCCAACCAGGGAGCTCTGGAAACACCATATATTTT. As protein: CASSQPGSSGNTIYF.

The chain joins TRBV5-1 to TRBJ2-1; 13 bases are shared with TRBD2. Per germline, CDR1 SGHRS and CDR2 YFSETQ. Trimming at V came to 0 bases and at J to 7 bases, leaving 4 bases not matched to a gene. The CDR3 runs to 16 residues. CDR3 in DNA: TGCGCCAGCAGCTTGGGGACTAGCGGGAGAGGGAATGAGCAGTTCTTC. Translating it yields CASSLGTSGRGNEQFF.

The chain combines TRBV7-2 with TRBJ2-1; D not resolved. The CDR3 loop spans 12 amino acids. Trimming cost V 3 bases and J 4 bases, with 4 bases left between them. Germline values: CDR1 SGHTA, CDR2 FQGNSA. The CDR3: CASSFRYNEQFF. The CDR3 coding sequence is TGTGCCAGCAGCTTTCGGTACAATGAGCAGTTCTTC.

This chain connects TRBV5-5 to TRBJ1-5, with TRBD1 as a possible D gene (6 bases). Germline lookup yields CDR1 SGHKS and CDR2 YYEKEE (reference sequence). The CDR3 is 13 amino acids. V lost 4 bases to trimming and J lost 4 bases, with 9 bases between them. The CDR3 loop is CASSGDINQPQHF. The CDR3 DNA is TGTGCCAGCAGCGGGGACATTAATCAGCCCCAGCATTTT.

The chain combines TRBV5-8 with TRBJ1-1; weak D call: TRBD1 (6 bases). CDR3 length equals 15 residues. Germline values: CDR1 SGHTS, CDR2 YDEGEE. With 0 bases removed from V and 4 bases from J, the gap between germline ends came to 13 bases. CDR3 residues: CASSLGDTRLTEAFF. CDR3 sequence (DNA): TGTGCCAGCAGCTTGGGGGACACCCGACTCACTGAAGCTTTCTTT.

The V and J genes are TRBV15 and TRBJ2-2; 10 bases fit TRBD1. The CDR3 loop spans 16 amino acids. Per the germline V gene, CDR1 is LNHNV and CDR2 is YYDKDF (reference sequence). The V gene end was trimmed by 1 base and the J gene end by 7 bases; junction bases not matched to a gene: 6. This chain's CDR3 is CATSRGQGAVLGELFF. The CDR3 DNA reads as TGTGCCACCAGCAGAGGACAGGGGGCGGTTCTCGGGGAGCTGTTTTTT.

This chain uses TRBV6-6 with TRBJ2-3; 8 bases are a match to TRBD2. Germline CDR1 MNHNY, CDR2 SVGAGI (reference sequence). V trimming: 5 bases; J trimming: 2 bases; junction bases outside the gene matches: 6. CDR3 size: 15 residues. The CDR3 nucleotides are TGTGCCAGCAGTCAACAGCGGGGGCTCACAGATACGCAGTATTTT. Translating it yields CASSQQRGLTDTQYF.

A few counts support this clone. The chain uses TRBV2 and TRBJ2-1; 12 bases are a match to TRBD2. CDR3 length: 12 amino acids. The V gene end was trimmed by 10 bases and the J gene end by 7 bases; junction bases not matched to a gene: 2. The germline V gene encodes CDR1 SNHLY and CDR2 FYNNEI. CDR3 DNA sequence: TGTGCCAACGGACTAGCGGGGAATGAGCAGTTCTTC. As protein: CANGLAGNEQFF.

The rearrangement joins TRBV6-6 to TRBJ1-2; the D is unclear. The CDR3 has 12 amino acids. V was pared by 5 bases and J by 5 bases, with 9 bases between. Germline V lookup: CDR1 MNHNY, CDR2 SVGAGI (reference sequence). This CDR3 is CASSQLVYGYTF. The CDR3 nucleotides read TGTGCCAGCAGTCAACTAGTTTATGGCTACACCTTC.

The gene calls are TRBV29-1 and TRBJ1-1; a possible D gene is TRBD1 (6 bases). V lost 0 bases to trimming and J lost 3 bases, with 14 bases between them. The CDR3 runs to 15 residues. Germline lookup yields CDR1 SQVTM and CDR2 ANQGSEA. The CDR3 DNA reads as TGCAGCGTTGAAGATTGGTCAGGGGCGTACACTGAAGCTTTCTTT. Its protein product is CSVEDWSGAYTEAFF.

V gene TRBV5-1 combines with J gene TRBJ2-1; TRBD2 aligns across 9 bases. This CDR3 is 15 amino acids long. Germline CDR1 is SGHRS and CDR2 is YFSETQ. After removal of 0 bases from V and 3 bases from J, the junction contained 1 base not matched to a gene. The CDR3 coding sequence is TGCGCCAGCAGCTTGGGACTAGCGGACTACAATGAGCAGTTCTTC. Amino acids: CASSLGLADYNEQFF.